This TCR beta chain was identified during a study of breast tumors, draining lymph nodes, adjacent tissues. Samples came from axillary lymph nodes draining the breast cancer. Each CDR3 protein is one row after TCRdb ran MiXCR on the multiplex PCR reads. The sample contains 200,000 or so distinct CDR3 sequences, around 29% of which appear only once. This clonotype was observed many times. The length of the CDR3 is 15 residues. V was trimmed by 2 bases and J by 4 bases, leaving 15 bases between them. In germline, CDR1 is DFQATT, CDR2 SNEGSKA (reference sequence). The rearrangement joins TRBV20-1 to TRBJ1-3; D possibly corresponds to TRBD1 (6 bases). The sample comprised axillary lymph node tissue. The receptor was isolated from a female donor with breast cancer. Some clones in this sample may be carry-over from other donors' samples. The CDR3 region has the DNA TGCAGTGCTAGATACCCTACAGGGTACGGAAACACCATATATTTT. It is translated as CSARYPTGYGNTIYF.